The sequence of this T cell receptor (beta chain) was determined in a study of shared clonotypes between healthy human individuals. Study results and limitations: Donors were few, which limited the genetic and exposure-history diversity represented.

From CD4+ cells came CD45RA+ naive and CD45RA-negative memory subsets. Trimming stripped 3 bases from V and 1 base from J, with 9 bases between. This CDR3 spans 14 amino acids. Looked up from germline, CDR1 is MDHEN and CDR2 is SYDVKM. About this clone: What it recognizes is unknown.

The assay was immunoSEQ multiplex PCR, and TCRdb's table has in-frame clones only and misses some. The sample carries 2 million to 2.5 million clones, more than 80% recorded once. This receptor was taken from a man younger than 30 in good health. Some clones in this sample may be carry-over from other donors' samples. J is TRBJ1-1 and V is TRBV28; possible D gene TRBD1, 5 bases. Input material: naive CD4+ T cells from PBMCs. Subset: CD45RA+ positively selected. CDR3 sequence: CASSFDQGNTEAFF. DNA for the CDR3: TGTGCCAGCAGTTTCGACCAGGGGAACACTGAAGCTTTCTTT.